Included here is one TCR beta chain sequence, with context. What it binds is unknown. These data are taken from a study of blood T cells in healthy people across ages. Broader study findings: Total diversity from one million sequenced T cells was likely underestimated.

A second PCR, run for about 6 to 12 cycles, used a sample-barcoded 5' primer plus a J-beta primer mix. TCRdb re-analysed the 5' RACE reads in MiXCR, keeping a single row per CDR3 protein. This repertoire shows 800,000 or so distinct CDR3 sequences, more than 20% found once; its top ten account for more than 3%. These data were likewise used in another study, on T cells of mothers and their children. From that study: In cDNA synthesis, all of the extracted RNA was used at roughly 1.5 ug per 15 ul.

The sequence was collected from a boy younger than 18 in good health. Sample: blood.

The CDR3 DNA sequence: TGTGCCAGCAGCTTAAATAGTAGGGGCGATACGCAGTATTTT. This encodes CASSLNSRGDTQYF. V is TRBV7-3 and J is TRBJ2-3, with D possibly matching TRBD1 (5 bases). This CDR3 has 14 residues. Trimming stripped 1 base from V and 6 bases from J, with 11 bases between. Per the germline V gene, CDR1 is SGHTA and CDR2 is FQGTGA.